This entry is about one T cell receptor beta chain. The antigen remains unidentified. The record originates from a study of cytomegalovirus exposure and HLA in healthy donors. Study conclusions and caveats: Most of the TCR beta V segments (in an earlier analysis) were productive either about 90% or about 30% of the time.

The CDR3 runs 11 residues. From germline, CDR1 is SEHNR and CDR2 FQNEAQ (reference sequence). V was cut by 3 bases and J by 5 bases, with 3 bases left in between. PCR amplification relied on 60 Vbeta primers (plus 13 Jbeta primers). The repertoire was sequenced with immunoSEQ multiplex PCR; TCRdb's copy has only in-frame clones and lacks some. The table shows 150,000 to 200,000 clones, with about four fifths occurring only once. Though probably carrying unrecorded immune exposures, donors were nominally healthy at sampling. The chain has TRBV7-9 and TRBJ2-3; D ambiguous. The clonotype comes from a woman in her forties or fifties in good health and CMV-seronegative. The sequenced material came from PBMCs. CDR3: CASSFIDTQYF. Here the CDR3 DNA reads TGTGCCAGCAGCTTCATAGATACGCAGTATTTT. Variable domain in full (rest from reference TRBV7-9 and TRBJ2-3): DTGVSQNPRHKITKRGQNVTFRCDPISEHNRLYWYRQTLGQGPEFLTYFQNEAQLEKSRLLSDRFSAERPKGSFSTLEIQRTEQGDSAMYLCASSFIDTQYFGPGTRLTVL.